What follows is one T cell receptor beta chain and its context. Its antigen is as yet unknown. Healthy bone marrow donors made up the donor group. The data derive from a study of cytomegalovirus exposure and HLA in healthy donors. Germline V gene lookup returns CDR1 SNHLY and CDR2 FYNNEI. CDR3 length: 11 amino acids. The V end lost 3 bases, the J end lost 7 bases, and 6 bases lay between the germline ends. Study-wide results and caveats: Specific recognition of CMV antigens was confirmed in vitro for a few chains (all CMV-associated). Being productive about 87% or about 30% of the time was typical of most TCR beta V segments in an earlier analysis. The majority of CMV-associated TCR beta chains were reported as apparently HLA-restricted in a later analysis.

With 60 Vbeta and 13 Jbeta primers, the PCR was carried out. Profiled with immunoSEQ multiplex PCR; TCRdb holds only in-frame clones, not every one. In the table there are around 150,000 clones, around four fifths of which are singletons. V usage is TRBV2 and J usage is TRBJ2-5; no firm D call. The sample was PBMCs. The receptor comes from a man aged 45-65 years in good health and CMV-seropositive. CDR3 sequence (DNA): TGTGCCAGCAGTGAGTTCGGGACCCAGTACTTC. Translated, it gives CASSEFGTQYF.